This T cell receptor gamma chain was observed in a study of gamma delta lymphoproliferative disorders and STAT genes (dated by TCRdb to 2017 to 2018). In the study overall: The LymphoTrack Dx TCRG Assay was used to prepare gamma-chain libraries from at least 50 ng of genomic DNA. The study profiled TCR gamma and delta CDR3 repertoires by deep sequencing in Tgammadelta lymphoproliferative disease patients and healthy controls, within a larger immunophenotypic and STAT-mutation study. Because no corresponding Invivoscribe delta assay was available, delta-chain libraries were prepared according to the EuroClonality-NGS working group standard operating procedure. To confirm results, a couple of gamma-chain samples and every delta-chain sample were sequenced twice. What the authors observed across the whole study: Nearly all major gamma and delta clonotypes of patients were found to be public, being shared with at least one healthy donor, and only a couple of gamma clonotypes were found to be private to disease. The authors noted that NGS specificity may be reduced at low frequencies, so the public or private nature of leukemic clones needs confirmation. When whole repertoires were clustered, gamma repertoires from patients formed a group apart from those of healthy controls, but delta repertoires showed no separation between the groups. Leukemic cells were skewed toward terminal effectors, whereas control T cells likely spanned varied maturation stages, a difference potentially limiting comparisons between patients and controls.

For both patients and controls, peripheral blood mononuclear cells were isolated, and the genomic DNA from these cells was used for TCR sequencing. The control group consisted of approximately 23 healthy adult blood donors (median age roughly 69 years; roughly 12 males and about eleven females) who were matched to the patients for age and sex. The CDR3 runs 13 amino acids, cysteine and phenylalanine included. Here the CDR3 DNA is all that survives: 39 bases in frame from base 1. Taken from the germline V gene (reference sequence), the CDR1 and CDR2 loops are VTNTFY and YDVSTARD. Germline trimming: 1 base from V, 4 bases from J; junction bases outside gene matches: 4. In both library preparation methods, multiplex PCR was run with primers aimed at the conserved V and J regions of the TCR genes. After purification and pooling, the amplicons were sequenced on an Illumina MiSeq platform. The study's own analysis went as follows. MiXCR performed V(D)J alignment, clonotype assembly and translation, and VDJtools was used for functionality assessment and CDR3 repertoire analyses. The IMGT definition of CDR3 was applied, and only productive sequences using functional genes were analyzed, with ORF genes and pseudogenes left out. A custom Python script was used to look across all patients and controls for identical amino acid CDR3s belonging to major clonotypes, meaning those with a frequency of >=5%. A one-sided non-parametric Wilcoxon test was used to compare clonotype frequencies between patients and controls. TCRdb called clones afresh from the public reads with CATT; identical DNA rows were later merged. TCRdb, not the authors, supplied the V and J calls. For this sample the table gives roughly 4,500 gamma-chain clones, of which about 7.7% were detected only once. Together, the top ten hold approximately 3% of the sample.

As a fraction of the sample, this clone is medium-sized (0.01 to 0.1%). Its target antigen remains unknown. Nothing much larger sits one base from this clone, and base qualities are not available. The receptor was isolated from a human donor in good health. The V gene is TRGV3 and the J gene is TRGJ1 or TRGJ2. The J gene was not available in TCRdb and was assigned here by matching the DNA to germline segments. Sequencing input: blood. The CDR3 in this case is CATWDSSYYKKLF. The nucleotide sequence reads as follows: TGTGCCACCTGGGACAGCAGCTATTATAAGAAACTCTTT.